This passage covers 21 T cell receptor beta chains from one sample sequenced in a study of immune heterogeneity within non-small cell lung tumors. Bulk tumor gDNA, 450 to 650 ng per sample, served as the TCR template. Several biopsies were collected from each primary tumor during surgery. They were spaced as far apart as possible within the tumor mass. Patients underwent curative surgery for non-small cell lung cancer (untreated and newly diagnosed). Multiplex PCR was performed with 32 V and 13 J primers, and it amplified TCR beta CDR3. TCRdb re-called the multiplex PCR reads through MiXCR, storing one row per CDR3 protein. The table lists around 10,000 distinct CDR3 sequences, almost 30% of them singletons. The sample comprised lung tumor tissue. The receptors stem from a woman aged 55-75 years with non-small cell lung cancer.

In this sample, this clonotype turned up many times. The rearrangement links TRBV20-1 to TRBJ1-1; D unresolved. The CDR3 has 13 residues. In germline, CDR1 is DFQATT, CDR2 SNEGSKA (reference sequence). V was cut by 6 bases and J by 0 bases, with 11 bases left in between. As DNA, the CDR3 is TGCAGTGCGAGGATGAACATGAACACTGAAGCTTTCTTT. Translation gives CSARMNMNTEAFF.

The chain employs TRBV15 and TRBJ1-1; possibly TRBD1 for D (5 bases). From germline, CDR1 is LNHNV and CDR2 YYDKDF (reference sequence). V lost 2 bases, J lost 5 bases, and 15 bases lay in between. The CDR3 loop spans 15 amino acids. The CDR3: CATSRSGTGTTEAFF. The CDR3 DNA reads TGTGCCACCAGCAGATCAGGTACAGGCACGACTGAAGCTTTCTTT.

This clonotype was picked up a small number of times. The rearrangement joins TRBV9 to TRBJ2-7; a weak D match, TRBD1 (6 bases). V was cut by 4 bases and J by 6 bases, with 26 bases left in between. The CDR3 is 17 amino acids. The germline gives CDR1 SGDLS, CDR2 YYNGEE. The CDR3 DNA sequence: TGTGCCAGCAGCTCGAGACAGGTCCCGGTGGGTCCTATCGAGCAGTACTTC. Protein product: CASSSRQVPVGPIEQYF.

This clonotype is deemed medium-sized. The chain has TRBV20-1 and TRBJ1-1; D unresolved. In germline, CDR1 is DFQATT, CDR2 SNEGSKA (reference sequence). The CDR3 is 12 residues long. The V end lost 4 bases, the J end lost 3 bases, and 9 bases lay between the germline ends. For the CDR3, the DNA is TGCAGTGCTAAAATAGGAGACACTGAAGCTTTCTTT. This encodes CSAKIGDTEAFF.

The rearrangement joins TRBV20-1 to TRBJ1-1; D not certain. The CDR3 loop spans 12 amino acids. V lost 4 bases and J 4 bases, leaving 10 bases between the germline ends. CDR1 DFQATT and CDR2 SNEGSKA come from the germline V gene (reference sequence). The CDR3, as DNA: TGCAGTGCTATGACATGTAGCACTGAAGCTTTCTTT. Amino acids: CSAMTCSTEAFF.

This clonotype appeared many times. The chain couples TRBV20-1 to TRBJ2-1, with 8 bases matching TRBD2. V trimming: 0 bases; J trimming: 8 bases; junction bases outside the gene matches: 9. The CDR3 consists of 15 residues. Germline CDR1 is DFQATT and CDR2 is SNEGSKA (reference sequence). DNA for the CDR3: TGCAGTGCTAGAGATAGGAGCGGGAGTGCGGATGAGCAGTTCTTC. Translation gives CSARDRSGSADEQFF.

Sample share makes this clonotype medium-sized. This chain connects TRBV29-1 to TRBJ2-5; 8 nucleotides align to TRBD1. Germline-derived CDR1 and CDR2 are SQVTM and ANQGSEA. V lost 2 bases, J lost 5 bases, and 10 bases stayed unmatched. The CDR3 runs to 15 residues. The chain's CDR3 is CSVERGRGRDETQYF. The CDR3 coding sequence is TGCAGCGTTGAACGGGGCAGGGGGCGCGATGAGACCCAGTACTTC. The variable domain in full, completed from reference TRBV29-1 and TRBJ2-5, reads SAVISQKPSRDICQRGTSLTIQCQVDSQVTMMFWYRQQPGQSLTLIATANQGSEATYESGFVIDKFPISRPNLTFSTLTVSNMSPEDSSIYLCSVERGRGRDETQYFGPGTRLLVL.

This clonotype was seen a handful of times. A read error may explain this, as a much larger clone is one base away. This chain joins TRBV12-3 or TRBV12-4 and TRBJ2-7; D gene unclear. V was clipped by 3 bases and J by 5 bases, with 14 bases between them. The CDR3 has 14 amino acids. CDR3 DNA: TGTGCCAGCAGTTTTCGGCTACAGATCCACGAGCAGTACTTC. It yields the protein CASSFRLQIHEQYF.

This clonotype was seen just once. This sequence may be a read error, since a much larger clone differs from it by one base. The DNA of the CDR3 is TGTGCCAGCAGGAGAGCCTCAGGGGTTGAGGCTGGAAACACCATATATTTT. Translation: CASRRASGVEAGNTIYF. The chain carries TRBV27 and TRBJ1-3, with D possibly matching TRBD1 (6 bases). Trimming took off 6 bases at V and 2 bases at J, with 20 bases between the two ends. Germline values: CDR1 MNHEY, CDR2 SMNVEV (reference sequence). The CDR3 is 17 amino acids.

The gene calls are TRBV7-8 and TRBJ1-5; D gene ambiguous. The germline CDR1 and CDR2 sequences are SGHVS and FQNEAQ. Trimming removed 0 bases at V and 4 bases at J, with 10 bases between. CDR3 length: 15 residues. CDR3 coding DNA: TGTGCCAGCAGCTTAGCGCGGGTGGGTAATCAGCCCCAGCATTTT. It translates to CASSLARVGNQPQHF.

The chain couples TRBV6-1 to TRBJ2-2; 7 bases align to TRBD2. This CDR3 region has 13 residues. V trimming: 7 bases; J trimming: 6 bases; junction bases outside the gene matches: 5. Germline V gives CDR1 MNHNS, CDR2 SASEGT. The CDR3 spells CASTPAGAGELFF. The DNA of the CDR3 is TGTGCCAGCACACCTGCGGGAGCCGGGGAGCTGTTTTTT.

Many counts were recorded for this clonotype. The V gene is TRBV4-3, the J gene TRBJ2-7, with D perhaps given as TRBD1 or TRBD2 (5 bases each). The CDR3 covers 16 residues. V dropped 0 bases and J dropped 3 bases, with 15 bases sitting between them. The germline V gene encodes CDR1 LGHNA and CDR2 YSLEER. The CDR3 DNA is TGCGCCAGCAGCCAAGAAGTGGGCAATGGGGGCTACGAGCAGTACTTC. Its translation: CASSQEVGNGGYEQYF.

In its sample, this clonotype was seen a few times. This may arise from a read error, as a much more abundant clone is one base away. The genes are TRBV29-1 and TRBJ2-6; tentative D call: TRBD1 (5 bases). The length of the CDR3 is 16 residues. Germline V gene sequence: CDR1 SQVTM, CDR2 ANQGSEA. CDR3 nucleotides: TGCGGCGTTGAACAGGACCCCCCCTCTGGGGCCAACGTCCTGACTTTC. This translates into CGVEQDPPSGANVLTF.

This chain uses TRBV19 with TRBJ2-5, with 9 bases aligning to TRBD2. Per germline, CDR1 LNHDA and CDR2 SQIVND (reference sequence). V lost 4 bases, J lost 5 bases, and 14 bases stayed unmatched. The CDR3 totals 17 residues. DNA of the CDR3: TGTGCCAGTAGTACCTCCGGCAGCGGGAGGCCAGGGGAGACCCAGTACTTC. Residues: CASSTSGSGRPGETQYF.

A word on this clonotype: A much larger clone lies a single base off, so this may be a read error. The chain links TRBV6-2 or TRBV6-3 to TRBJ2-5; tentative D call: TRBD2 (5 bases). The V gene's germline CDR1 is MNHEY and CDR2 SVGEGT. CDR3 length: 12 amino acids. CDR3 residues: CASSFLGETHYF. In DNA form, the CDR3 reads TGTGCCAGCAGTTTTCTCGGGGAGACCCATTACTTC.

This clonotype showed up many times. The chain links TRBV10-2 to TRBJ2-3; 8 bases fit TRBD2. The CDR3 extends over 16 amino acids. The V segment lost 6 bases and the J segment 4 bases; nucleotides outside the gene matches: 12. The germline V gene has CDR1 WSHSY and CDR2 SAAADI. DNA of the CDR3: TGCGCCAGCAGGCCCCCTGGGGCGGGAGGTGCAGATACGCAGTATTTT. This translates into CASRPPGAGGADTQYF.

This clonotype is labeled as medium-sized (0.01 to 0.1%). The rearrangement links TRBV19 to TRBJ2-1; TRBD2 matches at 11 bases. In germline, CDR1 is LNHDA, CDR2 SQIVND (reference sequence). J was trimmed by 4 bases and V by 6 bases; bases with no gene match: 8. This CDR3 comprises 16 residues. For the CDR3, the DNA is TGTGCCAGTAGGGATATCGGGACTAGCGGATACAATGAGCAGTTCTTC. Its translation: CASRDIGTSGYNEQFF.

The chain carries TRBV5-6 and TRBJ1-2, with 7 bases that match TRBD1. The CDR3 consists of 14 residues. The V segment lost 0 bases and the J segment 6 bases; nucleotides outside the gene matches: 5. Looked up from germline, CDR1 is SGHDT and CDR2 is YYEEEE. The CDR3 protein is CASSLVDRIDGYTF. DNA of the CDR3: TGTGCCAGCAGCTTGGTGGACAGGATCGATGGCTACACCTTC.

The chain couples TRBV4-1 to TRBJ2-2; D is unclear. Between the trimmed V and J ends, which lost 4 bases and 2 bases, there was a span of 8 bases. The CDR3 runs 14 residues. Looked up from germline, CDR1 is MGHRA and CDR2 is YSYEKL. The CDR3: CASSPARNTGELFF. CDR3 sequence (DNA): TGCGCCAGCAGCCCAGCGAGAAACACCGGGGAGCTGTTTTTT.

At least ten counts were recorded for this clonotype. The chain recombines TRBV2 with TRBJ1-2; perhaps TRBD1 as D (5 bases). CDR3 length: 13 amino acids. Trimming stripped 6 bases from V and 4 bases from J, with 12 bases between. CDR1 is SNHLY, CDR2 FYNNEI, per germline. CDR3 in amino acids: CASSGASAYGYTF. The CDR3 DNA follows: TGTGCCAGCAGCGGGGCATCCGCCTATGGCTACACCTTC.

This clonotype was counted a few times. This chain uses TRBV7-9 with TRBJ2-1; 7 nucleotides align to TRBD1. CDR3 length: 15 residues. CDR1 and CDR2 from the germline V gene are SEHNR and FQNEAQ (reference sequence). Trimming removed 5 bases from V and 8 bases from J; junction bases left unmatched: 12. The CDR3: CASSPRQGPRDEQFF. The CDR3 DNA reads as TGTGCCAGCAGCCCAAGACAGGGTCCGAGGGATGAGCAGTTCTTC.